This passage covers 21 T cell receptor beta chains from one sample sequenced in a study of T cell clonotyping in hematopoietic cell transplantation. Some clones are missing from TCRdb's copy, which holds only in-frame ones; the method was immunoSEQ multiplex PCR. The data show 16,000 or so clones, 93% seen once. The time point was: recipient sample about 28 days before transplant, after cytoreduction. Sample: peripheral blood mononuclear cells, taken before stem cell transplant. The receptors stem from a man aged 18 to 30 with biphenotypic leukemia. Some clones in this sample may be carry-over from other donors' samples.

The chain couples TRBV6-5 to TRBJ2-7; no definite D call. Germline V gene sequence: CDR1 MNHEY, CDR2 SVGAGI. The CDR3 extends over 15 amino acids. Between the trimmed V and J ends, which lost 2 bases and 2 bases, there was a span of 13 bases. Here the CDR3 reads CASSYGHLYTYEQYF. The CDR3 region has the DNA TGTGCCAGCAGTTACGGGCACCTCTACACCTACGAGCAGTACTTC.

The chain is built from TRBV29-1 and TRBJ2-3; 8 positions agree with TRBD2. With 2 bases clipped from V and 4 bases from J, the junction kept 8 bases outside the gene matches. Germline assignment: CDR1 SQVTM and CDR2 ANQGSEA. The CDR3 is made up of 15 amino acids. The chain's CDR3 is CSVERWTSIADTQYF. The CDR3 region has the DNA TGCAGCGTTGAAAGGTGGACTAGCATTGCAGATACGCAGTATTTT.

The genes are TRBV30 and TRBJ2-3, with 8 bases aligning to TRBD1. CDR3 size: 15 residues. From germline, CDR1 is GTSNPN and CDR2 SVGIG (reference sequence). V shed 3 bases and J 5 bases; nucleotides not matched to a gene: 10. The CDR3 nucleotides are TGTGCCTGGAGCCCCGGACAGGGAGTTCGAGATACGCAGTATTTT. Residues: CAWSPGQGVRDTQYF.

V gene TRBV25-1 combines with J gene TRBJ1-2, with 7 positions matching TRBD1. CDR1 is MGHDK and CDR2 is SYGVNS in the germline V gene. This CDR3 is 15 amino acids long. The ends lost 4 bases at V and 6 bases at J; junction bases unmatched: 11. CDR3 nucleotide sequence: TGTGCCAGCAGTGGGGACAGAACGGGTACCGATGGCTACACCTTC. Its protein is CASSGDRTGTDGYTF.

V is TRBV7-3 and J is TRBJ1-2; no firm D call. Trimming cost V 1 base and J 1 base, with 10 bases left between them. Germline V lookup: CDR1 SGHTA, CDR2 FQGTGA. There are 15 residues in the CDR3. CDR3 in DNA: TGTGCCAGCAGCTTAAGTTCGGGCAATAACTATGGCTACACCTTC. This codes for CASSLSSGNNYGYTF.

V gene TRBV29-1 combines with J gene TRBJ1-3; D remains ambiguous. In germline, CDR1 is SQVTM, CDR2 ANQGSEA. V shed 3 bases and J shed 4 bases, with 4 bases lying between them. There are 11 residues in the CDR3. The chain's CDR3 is CSVDQGNTIYF. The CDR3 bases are TGCAGCGTTGACCAGGGAAACACCATATATTTT.

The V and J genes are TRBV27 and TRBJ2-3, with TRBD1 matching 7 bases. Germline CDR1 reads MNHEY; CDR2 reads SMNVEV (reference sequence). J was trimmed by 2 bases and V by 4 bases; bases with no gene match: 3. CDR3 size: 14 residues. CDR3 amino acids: CASSSGGPTDTQYF. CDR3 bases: TGTGCCAGCAGTTCAGGGGGACCCACAGATACGCAGTATTTT.

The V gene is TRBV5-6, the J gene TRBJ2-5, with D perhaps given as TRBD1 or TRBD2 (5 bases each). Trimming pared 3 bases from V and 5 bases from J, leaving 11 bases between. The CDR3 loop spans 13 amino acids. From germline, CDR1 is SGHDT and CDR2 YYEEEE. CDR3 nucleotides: TGTGCCAGCAGCTGGGGACGAGGGGAGACCCAGTACTTC. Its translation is CASSWGRGETQYF.

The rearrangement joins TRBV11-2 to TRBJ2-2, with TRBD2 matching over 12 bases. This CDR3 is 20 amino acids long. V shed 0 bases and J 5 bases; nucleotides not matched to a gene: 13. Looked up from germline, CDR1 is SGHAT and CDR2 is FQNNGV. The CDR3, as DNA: TGTGCCAGCAGCTTAGACGTGGCTAGCGGGGGGGGGCTGTCAACCGGGGAGCTGTTTTTT. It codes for CASSLDVASGGGLSTGELFF.

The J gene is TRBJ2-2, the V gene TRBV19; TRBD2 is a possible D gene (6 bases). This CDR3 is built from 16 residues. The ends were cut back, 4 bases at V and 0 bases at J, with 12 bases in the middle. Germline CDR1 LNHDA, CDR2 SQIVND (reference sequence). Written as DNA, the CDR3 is TGTGCCAGTAGTAAGCCCGGGGGTGCGAACACCGGGGAGCTGTTTTTT. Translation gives CASSKPGGANTGELFF.

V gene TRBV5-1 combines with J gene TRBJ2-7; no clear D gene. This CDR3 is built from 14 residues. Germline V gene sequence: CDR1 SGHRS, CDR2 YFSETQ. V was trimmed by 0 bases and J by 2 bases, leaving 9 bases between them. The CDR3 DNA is TGCGCCAGCAGCTTGGTAGGAACAGCCTACGAGCAGTACTTC. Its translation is CASSLVGTAYEQYF.

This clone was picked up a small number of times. The CDR3 DNA reads TGTGCCAGCAGCGTAGAGCCAGGGGCGAGTGGCTACACCTTC. Protein sequence: CASSVEPGASGYTF. The rearrangement links TRBV9 to TRBJ1-2, with D perhaps matching TRBD1 (6 bases). There are 14 residues in the CDR3. The germline CDR1 and CDR2 sequences are SGDLS and YYNGEE. Trimming removed 0 bases at V and 7 bases at J, with 13 bases between.

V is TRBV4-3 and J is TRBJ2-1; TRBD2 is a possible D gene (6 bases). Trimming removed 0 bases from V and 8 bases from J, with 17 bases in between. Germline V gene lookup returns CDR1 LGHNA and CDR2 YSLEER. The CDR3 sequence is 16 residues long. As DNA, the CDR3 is TGCGCCAGCAGCCAAGAGCGGCAGGGAGGTATACATGAGCAGTTCTTC. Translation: CASSQERQGGIHEQFF.

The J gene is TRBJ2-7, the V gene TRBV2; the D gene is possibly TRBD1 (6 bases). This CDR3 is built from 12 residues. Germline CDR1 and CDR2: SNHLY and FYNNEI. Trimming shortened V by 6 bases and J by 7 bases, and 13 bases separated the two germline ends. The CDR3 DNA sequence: TGTGCCAGCAGGAAGGGGGTAGGAGAGCAGTACTTC. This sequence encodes CASRKGVGEQYF.

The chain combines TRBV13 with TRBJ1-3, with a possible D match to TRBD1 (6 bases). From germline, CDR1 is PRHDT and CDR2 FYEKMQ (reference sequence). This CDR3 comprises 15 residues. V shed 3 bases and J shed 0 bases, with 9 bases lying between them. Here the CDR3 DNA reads TGTGCCAGCAGCTTCCGAGGGGGCTCTGGAAACACCATATATTTT. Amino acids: CASSFRGGSGNTIYF.

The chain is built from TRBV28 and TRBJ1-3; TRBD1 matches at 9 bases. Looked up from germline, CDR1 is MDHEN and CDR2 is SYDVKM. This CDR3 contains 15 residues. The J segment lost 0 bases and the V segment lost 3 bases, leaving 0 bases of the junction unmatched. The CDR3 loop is CASSLTGGSGNTIYF. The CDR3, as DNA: TGTGCCAGCAGTTTGACAGGGGGCTCTGGAAACACCATATATTTT.

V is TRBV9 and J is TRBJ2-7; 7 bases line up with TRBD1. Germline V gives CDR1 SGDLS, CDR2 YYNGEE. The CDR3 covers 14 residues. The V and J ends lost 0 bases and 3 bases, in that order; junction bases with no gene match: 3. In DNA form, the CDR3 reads TGTGCCAGCAGCGTAGAGTACAGGGGCTACGAGCAGTACTTC. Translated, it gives CASSVEYRGYEQYF.

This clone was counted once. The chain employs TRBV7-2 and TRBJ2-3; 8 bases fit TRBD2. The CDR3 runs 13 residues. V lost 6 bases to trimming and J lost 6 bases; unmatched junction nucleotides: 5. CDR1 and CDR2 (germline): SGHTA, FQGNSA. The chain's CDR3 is CASRVGGADTQYF. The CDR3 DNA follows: TGTGCCAGCAGGGTCGGGGGGGCGGATACGCAGTATTTT.

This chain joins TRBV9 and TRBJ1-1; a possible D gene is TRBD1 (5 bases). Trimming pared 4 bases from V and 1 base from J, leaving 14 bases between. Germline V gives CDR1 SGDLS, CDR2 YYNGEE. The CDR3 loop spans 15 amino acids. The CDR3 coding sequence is TGTGCCAGCAGCCCGTGGAGGGGCGAGAACACTGAAGCTTTCTTT. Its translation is CASSPWRGENTEAFF.

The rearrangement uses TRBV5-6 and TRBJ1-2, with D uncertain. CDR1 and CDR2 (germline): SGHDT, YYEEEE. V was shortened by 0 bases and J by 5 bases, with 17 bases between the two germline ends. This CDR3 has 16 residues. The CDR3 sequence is CASSLGRASLGYGYTF. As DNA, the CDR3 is TGTGCCAGCAGCTTGGGGCGGGCCAGCCTGGGTTATGGCTACACCTTC.

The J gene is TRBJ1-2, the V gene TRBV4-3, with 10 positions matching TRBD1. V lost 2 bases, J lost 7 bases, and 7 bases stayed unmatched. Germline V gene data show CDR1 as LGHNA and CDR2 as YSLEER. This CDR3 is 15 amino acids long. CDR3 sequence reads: CASSQPDRGPGGYTF. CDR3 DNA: TGCGCCAGCAGCCAACCAGACAGGGGGCCAGGTGGCTACACCTTC.